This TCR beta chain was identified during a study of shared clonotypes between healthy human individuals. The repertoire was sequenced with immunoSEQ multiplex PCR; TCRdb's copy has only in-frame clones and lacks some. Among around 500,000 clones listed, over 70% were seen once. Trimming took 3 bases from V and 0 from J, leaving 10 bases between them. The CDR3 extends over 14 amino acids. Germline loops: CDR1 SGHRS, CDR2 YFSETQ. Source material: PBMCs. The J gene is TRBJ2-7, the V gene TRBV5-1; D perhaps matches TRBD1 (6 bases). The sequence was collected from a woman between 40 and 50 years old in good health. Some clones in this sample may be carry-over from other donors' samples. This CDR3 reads CASSWDTTSYEQYF. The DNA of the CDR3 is TGCGCCAGCAGCTGGGACACCACCTCCTACGAGCAGTACTTC.